These 10 T cell receptor beta chains came from one sample sequenced in a study of blood T cell repertoires in COVID-19. Assay: immunoSEQ multiplex PCR; the TCRdb copy retains only in-frame clones and omits some. The sample consists of fewer than 80,000 clones, 88% of them appearing once. Specimen: peripheral blood. Source of these receptors: a woman between 50 and 59 years old with active or convalescent COVID-19.

This clone was picked up one time. CDR3 DNA sequence: TGTGCCAGCAGCCCCCACCCAGTTGCGGGAGGGCCTTACGAGCAGTACTTC. Protein product: CASSPHPVAGGPYEQYF. V and J are TRBV4-2 and TRBJ2-7; 9 bases line up with TRBD2. Germline lookup yields CDR1 LGHNA and CDR2 YNFKEQ. With V trimmed by 4 bases and J by 4 bases, 14 bases remained unmatched. The CDR3 consists of 17 residues.

This clone has just a few counts. The V call is TRBV11-2, the J call TRBJ2-7; D is unresolved. CDR3 length: 12 amino acids. V was shortened by 5 bases and J by 0 bases, with 5 bases between the two germline ends. The V gene's germline CDR1 is SGHAT and CDR2 FQNNGV. The CDR3 bases are TGTGCCAGCAGCATGAGCTCCTACGAGCAGTACTTC. Protein product: CASSMSSYEQYF.

V usage is TRBV5-1 and J usage is TRBJ1-1; 7 bases are shared with TRBD1. The CDR3 extends over 15 amino acids. Trimming cost V 4 bases and J 0 bases; bases outside gene matches: 6. The germline V gene encodes CDR1 SGHRS and CDR2 YFSETQ. This chain's CDR3 is CASSPLTGMNTEAFF. DNA for the CDR3: TGCGCCAGCAGCCCCTTGACAGGGATGAACACTGAAGCTTTCTTT.

The genes are TRBV5-1 and TRBJ1-4; D is uncertain. CDR3 size: 13 residues. From germline, CDR1 is SGHRS and CDR2 YFSETQ. Trimming removed 2 bases at V and 8 bases at J, with 10 bases between. CDR3 protein: CASSLTVREKLFF. CDR3 DNA sequence: TGCGCCAGCAGCTTAACAGTACGGGAAAAACTGTTTTTT.

This rearrangement joins TRBV29-1 to TRBJ1-1, with 8 positions matching TRBD1. V shed 0 bases, J shed 4 bases, and the junction held 13 bases outside the gene matches. The CDR3 runs to 17 residues. Germline CDR1 reads SQVTM; CDR2 reads ANQGSEA. The CDR3 sequence is CSVEDAMSDRGSTEAFF. CDR3 nucleotides: TGCAGCGTTGAAGACGCCATGAGTGACAGGGGTAGCACTGAAGCTTTCTTT.

J is TRBJ2-7 and V is TRBV5-1; TRBD2 is a possible D gene (6 bases). Between the trimmed V and J ends, which lost 5 bases and 0 bases, there was a span of 15 bases. CDR1 is SGHRS, CDR2 YFSETQ, per germline. The CDR3 consists of 15 residues. CDR3: CASRTGTASSYEQYF. Here the CDR3 DNA reads TGCGCCAGCAGAACCGGGACTGCGAGCTCCTACGAGCAGTACTTC. The complete variable domain, with remaining parts taken from reference TRBV5-1 and TRBJ2-7, reads KAGVTQTPRYLIKTRGQQVTLSCSPISGHRSVSWYQQTPGQGLQFLFEYFSETQRNKGNFPGRFSGRQFSNSRSEMNVSTLELGDSALYLCASRTGTASSYEQYFGPGTRLTVT.

This sequence joins TRBV7-8 and TRBJ1-5; a weak D match, TRBD1 (5 bases). Germline V gene sequence: CDR1 SGHVS, CDR2 FQNEAQ. V dropped 6 bases and J dropped 4 bases, with 13 bases sitting between them. This CDR3 is 14 amino acids long. CDR3 protein: CASRRDSQNQPQHF. CDR3 nucleotides: TGTGCCAGCAGGAGAGACAGCCAGAATCAGCCCCAGCATTTT.

V usage is TRBV25-1 and J usage is TRBJ2-7; 9 positions agree with TRBD1. CDR3 length: 13 residues. The V gene end was trimmed by 8 bases and the J gene end by 6 bases; junction bases not matched to a gene: 8. From germline, CDR1 is MGHDK and CDR2 SYGVNS. The DNA of the CDR3 is TGTGCCAGCGCACCTACAGGGGGCCGCGAGCAGTACTTC. It translates to CASAPTGGREQYF.

This clone is a singleton in its sample. The chain joins TRBV25-1 to TRBJ1-2; 7 nucleotides agree with TRBD1. CDR1 and CDR2 from the germline V gene are MGHDK and SYGVNS. This CDR3 has 14 residues. Trimming cost V 2 bases and J 7 bases; bases outside gene matches: 7. The CDR3 here is CASSEPGQVLGYTF. The CDR3 DNA sequence: TGTGCCAGCAGTGAACCTGGACAGGTTCTTGGCTACACCTTC.

The chain joins TRBV2 to TRBJ1-2, with D uncertain. Germline V gene lookup returns CDR1 SNHLY and CDR2 FYNNEI. The CDR3 is made up of 15 amino acids. V gave up 6 bases and J gave up 2 bases, with 16 bases separating them. CDR3 sequence: CASSYNEDMNYGYTF. CDR3 DNA: TGTGCCAGCAGCTACAATGAAGACATGAACTATGGCTACACCTTC.